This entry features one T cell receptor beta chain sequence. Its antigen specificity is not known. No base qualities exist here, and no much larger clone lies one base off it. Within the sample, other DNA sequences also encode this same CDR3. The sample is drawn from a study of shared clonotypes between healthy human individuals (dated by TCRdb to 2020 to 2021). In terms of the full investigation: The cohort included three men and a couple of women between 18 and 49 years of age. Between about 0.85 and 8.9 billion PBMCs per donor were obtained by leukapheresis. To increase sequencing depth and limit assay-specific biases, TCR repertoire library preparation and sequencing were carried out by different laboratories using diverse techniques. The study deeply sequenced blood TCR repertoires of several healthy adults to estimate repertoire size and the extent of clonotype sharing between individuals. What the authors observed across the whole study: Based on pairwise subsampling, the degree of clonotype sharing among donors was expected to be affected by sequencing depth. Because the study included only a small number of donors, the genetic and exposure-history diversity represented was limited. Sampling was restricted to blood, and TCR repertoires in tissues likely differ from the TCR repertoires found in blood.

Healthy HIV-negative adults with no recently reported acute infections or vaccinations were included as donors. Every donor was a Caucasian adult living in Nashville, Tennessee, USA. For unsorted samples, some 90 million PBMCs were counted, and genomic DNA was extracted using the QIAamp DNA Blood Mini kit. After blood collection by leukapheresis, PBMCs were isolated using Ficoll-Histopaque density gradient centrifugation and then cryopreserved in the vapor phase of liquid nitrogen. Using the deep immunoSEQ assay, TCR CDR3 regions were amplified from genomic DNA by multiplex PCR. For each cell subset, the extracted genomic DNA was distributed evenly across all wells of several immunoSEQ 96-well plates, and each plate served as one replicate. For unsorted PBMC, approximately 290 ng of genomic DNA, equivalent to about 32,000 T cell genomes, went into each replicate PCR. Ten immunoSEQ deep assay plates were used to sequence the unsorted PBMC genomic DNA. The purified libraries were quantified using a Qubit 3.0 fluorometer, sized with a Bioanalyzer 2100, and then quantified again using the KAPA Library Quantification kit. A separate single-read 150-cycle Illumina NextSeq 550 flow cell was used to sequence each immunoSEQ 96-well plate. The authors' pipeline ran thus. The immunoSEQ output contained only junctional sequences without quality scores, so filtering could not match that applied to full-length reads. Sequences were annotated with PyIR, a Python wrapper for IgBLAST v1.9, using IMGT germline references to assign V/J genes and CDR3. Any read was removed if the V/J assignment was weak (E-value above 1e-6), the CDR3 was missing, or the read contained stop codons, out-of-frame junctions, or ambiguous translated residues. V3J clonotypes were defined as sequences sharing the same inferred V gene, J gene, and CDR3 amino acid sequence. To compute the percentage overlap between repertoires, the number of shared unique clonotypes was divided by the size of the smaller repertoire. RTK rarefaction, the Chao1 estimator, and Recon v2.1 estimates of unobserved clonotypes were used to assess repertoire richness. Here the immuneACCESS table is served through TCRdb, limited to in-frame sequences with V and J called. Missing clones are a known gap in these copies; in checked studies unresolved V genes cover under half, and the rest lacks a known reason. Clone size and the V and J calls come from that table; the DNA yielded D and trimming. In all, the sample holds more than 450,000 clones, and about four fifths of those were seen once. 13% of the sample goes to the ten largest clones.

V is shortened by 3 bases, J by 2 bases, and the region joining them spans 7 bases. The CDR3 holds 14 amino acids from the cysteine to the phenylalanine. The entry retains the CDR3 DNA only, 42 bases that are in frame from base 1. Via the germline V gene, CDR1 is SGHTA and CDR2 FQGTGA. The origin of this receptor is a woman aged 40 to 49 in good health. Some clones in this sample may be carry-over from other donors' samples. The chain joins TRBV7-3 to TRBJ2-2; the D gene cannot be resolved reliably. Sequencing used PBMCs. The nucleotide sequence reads TGTGCCAGCAGCTTTACAGCTAACACCGGGGAGCTGTTTTTT. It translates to CASSFTANTGELFF. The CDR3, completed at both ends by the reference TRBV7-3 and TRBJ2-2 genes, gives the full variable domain GAGVSQTPSNKVTEKGKYVELRCDPISGHTALYWYRQSLGQGPEFLIYFQGTGAADDSGLPNDRFFAVRPEGSVSTLKIQRTERGDSAVYLCASSFTANTGELFFGEGSRLTVL.